This TCR beta chain emerged from a study of shared clonotypes between healthy human individuals. Between the trimmed V and J ends, which lost 2 bases and 0 bases, there was a span of 14 bases. This CDR3 region has 17 residues. Germline V gene data show CDR1 as GTSNPN and CDR2 as SVGIG (reference sequence). Only Caucasian adults living in Nashville, Tennessee made up the donor group. Naive CD45RA+ and memory CD45RA-negative subsets were split from CD4+ cells. Over several immunoSEQ plates, each subset's genomic DNA was distributed in even portions. Per the authors' pipeline: Without quality scores, immunoSEQ junctional reads could not be filtered like full-length reads. This table comes from immunoSEQ multiplex PCR, and its TCRdb copy is limited to in-frame clones, with some not included. The V and J calls and clone size were taken over from that table, and D and trimming were inferred from the DNA. The data show millions of clones, approximately 93% seen once.

The V call is TRBV30, the J call TRBJ2-6; possible D gene TRBD1, 6 bases. The receptor was isolated from a man younger than 35 in good health. Some clones in this sample may be carry-over from other donors' samples. The sample taken for sequencing was naive CD4+ T cells from PBMCs. The subset is: CD45RA+ positively selected. Here the CDR3 DNA reads TGTGCCTGGAGTCCGCGACAGGTACCCTCTGGGGCCAACGTCCTGACTTTC. Protein product: CAWSPRQVPSGANVLTF.